This TCR beta chain came from a study of T-cell reconstitution after alpha-beta-depleted transplantation in children. Study results and caveats: Hyperexpanded clones declined; after one year, newly produced T cells mostly supplied diversity.

The CDR3 totals 14 residues. V was pared by 6 bases and J by 0 bases, with 9 bases between. Unique molecular identifiers were used in preparing the TCRbeta library. TCRdb called the PCR reads again in MiXCR, with one record for every CDR3 protein. In the table there are approximately 85,000 distinct CDR3 sequences, 11% to 15% of which are singletons. The table lists this clonotype with many counts. Its antigen is not known. This sequence originates from a male patient between 2 and 10 years old who had a stem cell transplant for acute lymphoblastic leukemia, so the T cells may come from the graft donor. The source material was PBMCs, mostly from graft donor cells, sampled 180 days after TCRalphabeta/CD19-depleted stem cell transplant. The V and J genes are TRBV12-3 or TRBV12-4 and TRBJ2-1, with D hard to call. The CDR3 nucleotides read TGTGCCAGCAGGCCTACGACCTCCTACAATGAGCAGTTCTTC. The encoded protein is CASRPTTSYNEQFF.